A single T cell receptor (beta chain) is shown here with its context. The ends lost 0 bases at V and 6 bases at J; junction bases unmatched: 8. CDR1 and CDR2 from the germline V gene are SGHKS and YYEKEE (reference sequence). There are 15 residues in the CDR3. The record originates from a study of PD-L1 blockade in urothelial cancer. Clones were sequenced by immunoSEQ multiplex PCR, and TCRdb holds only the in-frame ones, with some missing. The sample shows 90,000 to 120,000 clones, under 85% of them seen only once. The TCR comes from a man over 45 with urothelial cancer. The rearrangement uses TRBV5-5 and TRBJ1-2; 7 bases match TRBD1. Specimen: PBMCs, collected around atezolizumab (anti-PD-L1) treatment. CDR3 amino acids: CASSLVGGAVNGYTF. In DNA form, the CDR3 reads TGTGCCAGCAGCTTGGTAGGGGGCGCGGTGAATGGCTACACCTTC.